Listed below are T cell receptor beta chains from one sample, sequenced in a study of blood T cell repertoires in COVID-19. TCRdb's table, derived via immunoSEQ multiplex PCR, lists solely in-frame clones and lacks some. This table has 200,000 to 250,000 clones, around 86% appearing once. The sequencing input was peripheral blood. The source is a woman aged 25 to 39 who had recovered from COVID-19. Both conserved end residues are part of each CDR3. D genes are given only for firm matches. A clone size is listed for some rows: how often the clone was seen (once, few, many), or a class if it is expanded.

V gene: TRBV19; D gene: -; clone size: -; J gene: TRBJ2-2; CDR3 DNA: TGTGCCAGTAGTCTTCGACATGCCGGGGAGCTGTTTTTT; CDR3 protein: CASSLRHAGELFF
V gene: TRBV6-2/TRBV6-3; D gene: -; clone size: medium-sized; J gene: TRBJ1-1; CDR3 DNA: TGTGCCAGCAGTTACTCGAGGGAAATGAACACTGAAGCTTTCTTT; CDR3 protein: CASSYSREMNTEAFF
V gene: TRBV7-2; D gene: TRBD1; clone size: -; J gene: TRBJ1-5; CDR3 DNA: TGTGCCAGCAGCACGTCCGGGACAGGGGGCGGTCAGCCCCAGCATTTT; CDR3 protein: CASSTSGTGGGQPQHF
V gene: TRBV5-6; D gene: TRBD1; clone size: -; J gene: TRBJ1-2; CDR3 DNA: TGTGCCAGCAGCTTCGGGACAGGGGGTTATGGCTACACCTTC; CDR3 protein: CASSFGTGGYGYTF
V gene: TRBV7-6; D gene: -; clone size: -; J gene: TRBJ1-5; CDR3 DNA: TGTGCCAGCAGCTTAAGCCTTGACGGGAATCAGCCCCAGCATTTT; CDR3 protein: CASSLSLDGNQPQHF
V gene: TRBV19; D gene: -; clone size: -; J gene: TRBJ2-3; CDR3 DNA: TGTGCCAGTAGTATGTCGGGGTATGAAGATACGCAGTATTTT; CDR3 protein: CASSMSGYEDTQYF
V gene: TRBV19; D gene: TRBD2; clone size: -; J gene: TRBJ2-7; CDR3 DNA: TGTGCCAGTAGTCCCATATTTGCGGGGGGGCAGGACGAGCAGTACTTC; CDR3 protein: CASSPIFAGGQDEQYF
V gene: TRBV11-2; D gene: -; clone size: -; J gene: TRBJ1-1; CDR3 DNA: TGTGCCAGCAGCTTGTCAGGGTTGGGCACTGAAGCTTTCTTT; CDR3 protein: CASSLSGLGTEAFF
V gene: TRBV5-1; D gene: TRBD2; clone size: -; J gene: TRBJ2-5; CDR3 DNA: TGCGCCAGCAGCCTGACTAGCGGCACCCAAGAGACCCAGTACTTC; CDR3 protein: CASSLTSGTQETQYF
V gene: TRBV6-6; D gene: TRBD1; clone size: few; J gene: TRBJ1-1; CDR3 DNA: TGTGCCAGCAGTCCCAGGACAGGGGTGCCCATGAACACTGAAGCTTTCTTT; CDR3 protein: CASSPRTGVPMNTEAFF
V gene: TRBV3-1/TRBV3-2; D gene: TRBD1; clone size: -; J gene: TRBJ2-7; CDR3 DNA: TGTGCCAGCAGCTTTACAGGGGGTGCATCCTACGAGCAGTACTTC; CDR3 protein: CASSFTGGASYEQYF
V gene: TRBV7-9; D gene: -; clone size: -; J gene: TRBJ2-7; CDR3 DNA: TGTGCCAGCAGCGATCGACAGGTTAGATACGAGCAGTACTTC; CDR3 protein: CASSDRQVRYEQYF
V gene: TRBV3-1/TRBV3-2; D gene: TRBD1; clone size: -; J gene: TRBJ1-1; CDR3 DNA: TGTGCCAGCAGCGGCTTGGACAGGAGGAACACTGAAGCTTTCTTT; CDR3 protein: CASSGLDRRNTEAFF
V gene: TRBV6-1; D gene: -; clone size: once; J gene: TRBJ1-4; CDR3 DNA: TGTGCCAGCAGTGAAGTACCGGGTGAAAAACTGTTTTTT; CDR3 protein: CASSEVPGEKLFF
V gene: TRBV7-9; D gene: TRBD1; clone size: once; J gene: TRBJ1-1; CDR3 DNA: TGTGCCAGCAGCTCCCGACAGGGGGAGGTTGCTTTCTTT; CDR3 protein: CASSSRQGEVAFF
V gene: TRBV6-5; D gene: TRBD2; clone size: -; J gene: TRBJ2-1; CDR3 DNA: TGTGCCAGCAGGGATAGCGGGGGGGCCTTTCCTGAGCAGTTCTTC; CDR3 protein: CASRDSGGAFPEQFF
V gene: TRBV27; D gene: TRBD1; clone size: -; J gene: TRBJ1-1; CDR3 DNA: TGTGCCAGCAGTACACAGGGGGACACTGAAGCTTTCTTT; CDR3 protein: CASSTQGDTEAFF
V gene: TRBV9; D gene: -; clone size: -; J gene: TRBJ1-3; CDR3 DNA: TGTGCCAGCAGCGGTACAGGCACGAGCTCTGGAAACACCATATATTTT; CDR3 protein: CASSGTGTSSGNTIYF
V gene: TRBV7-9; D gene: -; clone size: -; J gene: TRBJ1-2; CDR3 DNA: TGTGCCAGCAGCTTAGGCGGCGTTGTAGGCTACACCTTC; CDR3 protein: CASSLGGVVGYTF
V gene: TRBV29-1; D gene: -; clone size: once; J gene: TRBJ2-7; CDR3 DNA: TGCAGCGCCGGTTACGAGCAGTACTTC; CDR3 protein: CSAGYEQYF
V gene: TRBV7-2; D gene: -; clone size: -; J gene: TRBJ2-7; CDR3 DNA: TGTGCCAGCAGCTTAGATACAGGGTACTATTCCTACGAGCAGTACTTC; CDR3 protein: CASSLDTGYYSYEQYF
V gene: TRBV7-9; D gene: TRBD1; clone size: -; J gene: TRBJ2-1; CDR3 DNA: TGTGCCAGCAGCCGAGACAGGGGGCTGTCCCACAATGAGCAGTTCTTC; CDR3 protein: CASSRDRGLSHNEQFF
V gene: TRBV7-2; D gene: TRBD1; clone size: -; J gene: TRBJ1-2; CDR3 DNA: TGTGCCAGCAGCTACAAAGGGGGCTGGAAACTGAACTATGGCTACACCTTC; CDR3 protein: CASSYKGGWKLNYGYTF
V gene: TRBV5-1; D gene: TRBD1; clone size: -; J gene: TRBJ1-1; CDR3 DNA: TGCGCCAGCAGCTTGAGGGACAGGGGGTACACTGAAGCTTTCTTT; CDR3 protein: CASSLRDRGYTEAFF
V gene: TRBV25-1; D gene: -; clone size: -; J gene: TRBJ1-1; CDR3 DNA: TGTGCCAGCAGCTTCACAGGGAGCATCACTGAAGCTTTCTTT; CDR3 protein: CASSFTGSITEAFF
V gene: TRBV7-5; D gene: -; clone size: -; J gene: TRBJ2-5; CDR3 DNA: TGTGTCAGAAGCGGCGACAGAAAAGAAGAGACCCAGTACTTC; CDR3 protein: CVRSGDRKEETQYF
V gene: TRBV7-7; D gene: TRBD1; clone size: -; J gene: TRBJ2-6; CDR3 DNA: TGTGCCAGCAGCCCAGGGGGAAAGTCTGGGGCCAACGTCCTGACTTTC; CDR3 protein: CASSPGGKSGANVLTF
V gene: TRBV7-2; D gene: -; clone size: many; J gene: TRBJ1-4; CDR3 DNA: TGTGCCAGCAGCCGCAACCCGCCGGGACTTGGGAATGAAAAACTGTTTTTT; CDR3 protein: CASSRNPPGLGNEKLFF
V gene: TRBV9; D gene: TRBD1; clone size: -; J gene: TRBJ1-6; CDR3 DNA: TGTGCCAGCAGCACCCCGGGACAGGGGGTTGATTCACCCCTCCACTTT; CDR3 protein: CASSTPGQGVDSPLHF
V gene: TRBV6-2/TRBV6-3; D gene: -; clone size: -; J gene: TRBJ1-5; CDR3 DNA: TGTGCCAGCAGTCCCCGAGATCAGCCCCAGCATTTT; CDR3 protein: CASSPRDQPQHF
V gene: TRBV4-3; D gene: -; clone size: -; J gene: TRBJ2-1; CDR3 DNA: TGCGCCAGCAGCCAAGTTGCAGGGTCCTACAATGAGCAGTTCTTC; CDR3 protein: CASSQVAGSYNEQFF
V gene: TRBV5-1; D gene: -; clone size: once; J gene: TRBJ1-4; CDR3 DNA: TGCGCCAGCAGCCCGGGGGGAGGAGGTGAAAAACTGTTTTTT; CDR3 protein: CASSPGGGGEKLFF
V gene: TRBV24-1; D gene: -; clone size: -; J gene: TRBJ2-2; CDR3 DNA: TGTGCCACCAGTAGTCGGGCCGGGGAGCTGTTTTTT; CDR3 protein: CATSSRAGELFF
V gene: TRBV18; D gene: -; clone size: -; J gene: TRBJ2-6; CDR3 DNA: TGTGCCAGCTCATTTCCCCTCTCTGGGGCCAACGTCCTGACTTTC; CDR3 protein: CASSFPLSGANVLTF
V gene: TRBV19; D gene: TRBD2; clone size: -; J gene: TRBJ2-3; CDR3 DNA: TGTGCCAGTAGTATTAATCGGGGGAGCGGGGGGACCACAGATACGCAGTATTTT; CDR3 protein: CASSINRGSGGTTDTQYF
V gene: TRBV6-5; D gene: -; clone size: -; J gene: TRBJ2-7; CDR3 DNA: TGTGCCAGCAGTTACCGAGACGAGCAGTACTTC; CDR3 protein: CASSYRDEQYF
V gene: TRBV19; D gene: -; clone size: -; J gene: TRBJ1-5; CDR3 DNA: TGTGCCAGTAGTATAGGGTGGGCAGGACAGCCCCAGCATTTT; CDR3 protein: CASSIGWAGQPQHF
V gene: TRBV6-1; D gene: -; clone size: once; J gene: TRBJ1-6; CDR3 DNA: TGTGCCAGCAGTGAGGGGCAGGGAGGAAATTCACCCCTCCACTTT; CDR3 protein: CASSEGQGGNSPLHF